The 3 T cell receptor beta chains given below trace back to one sample, sequenced in a study of blood T cell repertoires in COVID-19. The table came from immunoSEQ multiplex PCR; TCRdb's copy has only in-frame clones and leaves some out. The repertoire holds about 240,000 clones, about 90% seen once, with 7.2% in the top ten. Sequencing input: peripheral blood. The receptors originated from a man between 60 and 70 years old who had recovered from COVID-19.

The chain carries TRBV29-1 and TRBJ2-3; D gene uncertain. The CDR3 spans 12 residues. The ends were cut back, 7 bases at V and 0 bases at J, with 8 bases in the middle. The germline CDR1 and CDR2 sequences are SQVTM and ANQGSEA. The CDR3 coding sequence is TGCAGCGCGACTGGTAGCACAGATACGCAGTATTTT. This gives the protein CSATGSTDTQYF.

This clone appeared once. J is TRBJ2-7 and V is TRBV6-7, with a tentative D call TRBD2 (5 bases). TRBV6-7 has ORF status, its function being uncertain. Trimming removed 2 bases at V and 7 bases at J, with 21 bases between. CDR3 length: 16 residues. The CDR3 protein is CASSYHQEPDFWEQYF. Written as DNA, the CDR3 is TGTGCCAGCAGTTACCACCAGGAACCGGACTTCTGGGAGCAGTACTTC.

This chain uses TRBV12-3 or TRBV12-4 with TRBJ1-1; D is perhaps TRBD1 (6 bases). The CDR3 is 13 residues long. V lost 3 bases, J lost 5 bases, and 10 bases lay in between. The CDR3 region is CASSFRGITEAFF. In DNA form, the CDR3 reads TGTGCCAGCAGTTTCAGGGGTATTACTGAAGCTTTCTTT.